A selection of T cell receptor beta chains follows, all from one sample in a study of shared clonotypes between healthy human individuals. The protocol was immunoSEQ multiplex PCR, while the TCRdb copy is restricted to in-frame clones and leaves out a portion. The sample includes under 300,000 clones, 60% to 80% seen only once; the top ten take roughly 10%. Specimen: memory CD4+ T cells sorted from blood. All receptors come from a man aged 25 to 45 in good health. Each CDR3 is given with its conserved first and last residue. A D gene is named only where the DNA matches it firmly. Clone size is stated in some rows and not others, as once, few, many or a class when expanded.

>TRBJ2-1|-|TRBV7-2|few
TGTGCCAGCAGCGTGGACCGCTCCTACAATGAGCAGTTCTTC
CASSVDRSYNEQFF
>TRBJ2-1|-|TRBV5-1|few
TGCGCCAGCAGCTTGGGACAGAGGTACAATGAGCAGTTCTTC
CASSLGQRYNEQFF
>TRBJ2-1|-|TRBV29-1|-
TGCAGCGTTGAGGAGCTGGATCAGTTCTTC
CSVEELDQFF
>TRBJ2-3|-|TRBV11-2|-
TGTGCCAGCAGCTTAGGCACGCGGGGTAGCACAGATACGCAGTATTTT
CASSLGTRGSTDTQYF
>TRBJ2-3|TRBD2|TRBV2|few
TGTGCCAGCAGTGAATCGAGCGGGAGAGGCACAGATACGCAGTATTTT
CASSESSGRGTDTQYF
>TRBJ2-7|TRBD2|TRBV29-1|-
TGCAGCGTTGTTGGGACTAGCGGGCCGACCTACGAGCAGTACTTC
CSVVGTSGPTYEQYF
>TRBJ2-7|TRBD2|TRBV7-2|-
TGTGCCAGCAGCCCCCCGCTATTAGCGGGGTCCTACGAGCAGTACTTC
CASSPPLLAGSYEQYF
>TRBJ2-7|-|TRBV28|few
TGTGCCAGCAGTTCCCCAGAGACCTACGAGCAGTACTTC
CASSSPETYEQYF
>TRBJ2-1|-|TRBV10-3|-
TGTGCCATCAGTGTTTTGGGCGATGAGCAGTTCTTC
CAISVLGDEQFF
>TRBJ2-1|-|TRBV5-1|-
TGCGCCAGCAGCATATTGGTAGGGAACAATGAGCAGTTCTTC
CASSILVGNNEQFF
>TRBJ1-2|TRBD1|TRBV14|-
TGTGCCAGCAGCGGGACAGGGGCCGGCTACACCTTC
CASSGTGAGYTF